The next 26 T cell receptor beta chains were all read from a single sample in a study of a mutant IDH1 vaccine in newly diagnosed glioma. Their antigens remain unidentified. Time point meaning: week 5, during vaccination. Each dose of the vaccine consisted of 300 ug of mutant IDH1 20-mer peptide, with topical imiquimod. Here immunoSEQ multiplex PCR was the method, and the copy in TCRdb shows in-frame clones only, minus some. This repertoire shows 40,000 to 50,000 clones, approximately 83% found once; its top ten account for 1.5% to 2%. The sample was PBMCs, taken from a glioma patient whose treatment included an IDH1 peptide vaccine. The receptors originated from a man aged 40-49 years with glioma.

In this sample, this clone turned up once. Written as DNA, the CDR3 is TGTGCCAGCTCACCGAACAGGGATTCATCGGACGAGCAGTACTTC. It yields the protein CASSPNRDSSDEQYF. V usage is TRBV18 and J usage is TRBJ2-7; a weak D match, TRBD1 (6 bases). This CDR3 comprises 15 residues. V lost 3 bases and J lost 5, with 17 bases in between. Germline V CDR1 and CDR2: KGHSH, LQKENI.

This clone was seen more than once but under ten times. This chain uses TRBV15 with TRBJ2-5, with D possibly called TRBD1 or TRBD2 (5 bases each). This CDR3 is built from 15 residues. CDR1 LNHNV and CDR2 YYDKDF come from the germline V gene (reference sequence). Trimming removed 1 base from V and 2 bases from J, with 11 bases in between. CDR3: CATSRALGRQETQYF. CDR3 sequence (DNA): TGTGCCACCAGCAGAGCCTTGGGACGGCAAGAGACCCAGTACTTC.

This chain uses TRBV6-1 with TRBJ2-5; 8 bases agree with TRBD1. J lost 5 bases, V lost 9 bases, and 11 bases had no gene match. Germline CDR1 reads MNHNS; CDR2 reads SASEGT. This CDR3 region has 14 residues. CDR3 nucleotides: TGTGCCAGACCCCGGGACAGGACCCAGGAGACCCAGTACTTC. Translated, it gives CARPRDRTQETQYF.

This clone was observed a single time. The V gene is TRBV1, the J gene TRBJ2-1; the table assigns TRBD2, which was not confirmed against the DNA. TRBV1 is a pseudogene locus. The CDR3 runs 15 residues. In nucleotides, the CDR3 is TGCACCAGCAGCGATACGGGAGGGCCGCACGATGAGCAGTTCTTC. This codes for CTSSDTGGPHDEQFF.

This chain joins TRBV7-2 and TRBJ1-2, with a tentative D call TRBD1 (6 bases). In germline, CDR1 is SGHTA, CDR2 FQGNSA. Trimming shortened V by 5 bases and J by 6 bases, and 13 bases separated the two germline ends. The CDR3 sequence is 13 residues long. The chain's CDR3 is CASSTQGTHGYTF. The CDR3 region has the DNA TGTGCCAGCAGCACTCAGGGGACCCATGGCTACACCTTC.

The chain has TRBV10-1 and TRBJ1-2; the D gene is possibly TRBD1 (5 bases). V shed 10 bases and J shed 8 bases, with 23 bases lying between them. Germline loops: CDR1 WNHNN, CDR2 SYGVQD (reference sequence). There are 14 residues in the CDR3. CDR3 sequence (DNA): TGCGCCACCCCGCGAATAGTAGGGGCGGGCGGCTACACCTTC. This codes for CATPRIVGAGGYTF.

The chain recombines TRBV7-8 with TRBJ2-7; D is uncertain. The V end was cut by 1 base, the J end by 6 bases, with 7 bases between. There are 12 residues in the CDR3. CDR1 is SGHVS and CDR2 is FQNEAQ in the germline V gene. The CDR3 DNA sequence: TGTGCCAGCAGCTTAGGGTTGGTCGAGCAGTACTTC. Protein: CASSLGLVEQYF.

This clone has more than one count but fewer than ten. The rearrangement links TRBV2 to TRBJ1-1, with no clear D. The V gene lost 4 bases and the J gene lost 3 bases, with 15 bases spanning the gap. The germline CDR1 and CDR2 sequences are SNHLY and FYNNEI. CDR3 length: 15 amino acids. CDR3 sequence (DNA): TGTGCCAGCAGTGCGTCAGCCCTGCGGTACACTGAAGCTTTCTTT. Amino acids: CASSASALRYTEAFF.

The gene calls are TRBV10-3 and TRBJ2-4; no clear D gene. This CDR3 has 16 residues. CDR1 is ENHRY and CDR2 is SYGVKD in the germline V gene. With 0 bases removed from V and 0 bases from J, the gap between germline ends came to 9 bases. CDR3 loop: CAISESTAIAKNIQYF. The CDR3 DNA is TGTGCCATCAGTGAGTCTACGGCAATAGCCAAAAACATTCAGTACTTC.

The gene calls are TRBV9 and TRBJ2-2, with TRBD2 matching 8 bases. The germline V gene has CDR1 SGDLS and CDR2 YYNGEE. The V gene end was trimmed by 3 bases and the J gene end by 7 bases; junction bases not matched to a gene: 11. The length of the CDR3 is 16 residues. The CDR3 DNA sequence: TGTGCCAGCAGCGCCTGGGACGCGGGAGGAAACGGGGAGCTGTTTTTT. Translated, it gives CASSAWDAGGNGELFF.

Turning to this clone: A read error may produce the germline difference seen at one junction end. This chain connects TRBV7-6 to TRBJ2-5; D not resolved. Per germline, CDR1 SGHVS and CDR2 FNYEAQ. The length of the CDR3 is 13 residues. The CDR3 loop is CASSLAQQETQYF. DNA for the CDR3: TGTGCCAGCAGCTTAGCGCAGCAAGAGACCCAATACTTC.

This clone has just one count. The J gene is TRBJ2-7, the V gene TRBV7-2; no reliable D call. This CDR3 has 12 amino acids. Germline-derived CDR1 and CDR2 are SGHTA and FQGNSA. The germline V and J ends were trimmed by 5 bases and 6 bases, with 11 bases remaining between them. CDR3 sequence: CASSPGETEQYF. The CDR3, as DNA: TGTGCCAGCAGCCCTGGGGAAACCGAGCAGTACTTC.

The rearrangement uses TRBV6-5 and TRBJ1-1; perhaps TRBD1 as D (5 bases). Germline-derived CDR1 and CDR2 are MNHEY and SVGAGI. CDR3 length equals 13 residues. Trimming shortened V by 6 bases and J by 2 bases, and 10 bases separated the two germline ends. The CDR3 DNA sequence: TGTGCCAGCAGAGGGACCGTAAACACTGAAGCTTTCTTT. This translates into CASRGTVNTEAFF.

V is TRBV28 and J is TRBJ2-3; 7 bases align to TRBD2. The germline CDR1 and CDR2 sequences are MDHEN and SYDVKM. CDR3 size: 15 residues. V lost 8 bases, J lost 3 bases, and 11 bases stayed unmatched. The CDR3 DNA reads as TGTGCCAGCTGCCTCTCGACTAGCTGGACAGATACGCAGTATTTT. It specifies CASCLSTSWTDTQYF.

V and J are TRBV7-7 and TRBJ2-4, with D possibly called TRBD1 or TRBD2 (5 bases each). The CDR3 spans 14 residues. Trimming stripped 5 bases from V and 8 bases from J, with 16 bases between. Germline assignment: CDR1 SSHAT and CDR2 FNYEAQ (reference sequence). CDR3 nucleotide sequence: TGTGCCAGCAGCGAGGGTGGGGCCGGGGACATTCAGTACTTC. This sequence encodes CASSEGGAGDIQYF.

V is TRBV5-1 and J is TRBJ2-1, with 7 bases matching TRBD2. The CDR3 contains 13 residues. V shed 7 bases, J shed 6 bases, and the junction held 7 bases outside the gene matches. The germline CDR1 and CDR2 sequences are SGHRS and YFSETQ. The DNA for the CDR3 is TGCGCCAGCGGGTTCTCTAGCGGCAATGAGCAGTTCTTC. Its translation is CASGFSSGNEQFF.

The chain recombines TRBV19 with TRBJ1-1, with 7 positions matching TRBD1. Losses at the gene ends were 1 base for V and 3 bases for J; bases not matched to a gene: 2. Germline loops: CDR1 LNHDA, CDR2 SQIVND (reference sequence). CDR3 length: 14 amino acids. Here the CDR3 DNA reads TGTGCCAGTAGTATAGTACAGGGGCACACTGAAGCTTTCTTT. It translates to CASSIVQGHTEAFF.

The chain combines TRBV5-6 with TRBJ2-7; D not certain. The CDR3 totals 12 residues. V dropped 3 bases and J dropped 6 bases, with 10 bases sitting between them. Germline CDR1 reads SGHDT; CDR2 reads YYEEEE. CDR3: CASSYWSGEQYF. As DNA, the CDR3 is TGTGCCAGCAGCTATTGGTCCGGCGAGCAGTACTTC.

This sequence joins TRBV15 and TRBJ1-4; the D is unclear. The germline CDR1 and CDR2 sequences are LNHNV and YYDKDF (reference sequence). This CDR3 spans 14 amino acids. V was pared by 0 bases and J by 5 bases, with 7 bases between. The CDR3 region is CATSRDKGNEKLFF. The CDR3 nucleotides read TGTGCCACCAGCAGAGATAAGGGAAATGAAAAACTGTTTTTT.

V gene TRBV4-1 combines with J gene TRBJ2-5; D is perhaps TRBD2 (5 bases). This CDR3 is 15 amino acids long. Germline V gives CDR1 MGHRA, CDR2 YSYEKL. Trimming shortened V by 1 base and J by 1 base, and 10 bases separated the two germline ends. The CDR3 protein is CASSQVRRSQETQYF. CDR3 coding DNA: TGCGCCAGCAGCCAAGTAAGGAGGAGCCAAGAGACCCAGTACTTC.

The chain couples TRBV5-1 to TRBJ2-5; TRBD2 matches 9 bases. Trimming took 4 bases from V and 1 from J; bases not matched to a gene: 5. The CDR3 extends over 15 amino acids. Germline V gene data show CDR1 as SGHRS and CDR2 as YFSETQ. The CDR3 loop reads CASSTLAGPQETQYF. CDR3 sequence (DNA): TGCGCCAGCAGCACCCTAGCGGGACCCCAAGAGACCCAGTACTTC.

CDR3 residues: CASSLGQGGEQYF. The CDR3 DNA reads as TGCGCCAGCAGCTTGGGACAGGGTGGCGAGCAGTACTTC. The rearrangement uses TRBV5-1 and TRBJ2-7; 7 bases are shared with TRBD1. V was pared by 0 bases and J by 6 bases, with 3 bases of the junction left unmatched. The CDR3 extends over 13 amino acids. CDR1 and CDR2 (germline): SGHRS, YFSETQ.

The rearrangement uses TRBV13 and TRBJ1-1, with 8 bases identical to TRBD1. After removal of 6 bases from V and 6 bases from J, the junction contained 12 bases not matched to a gene. CDR1 is PRHDT, CDR2 FYEKMQ, per germline (reference sequence). The CDR3 loop spans 15 amino acids. CDR3 sequence (DNA): TGTGCCAGCAGTTCCAATCCAGGGGGCGCCGCTGAAGCTTTCTTT. Its translation is CASSSNPGGAAEAFF.

This clone was found once. This sequence joins TRBV28 and TRBJ1-5; D ambiguous. The CDR3 spans 14 residues. CDR1 and CDR2 from the germline V gene are MDHEN and SYDVKM. Trimming cost V 3 bases and J 3 bases, with 9 bases left between them. DNA of the CDR3: TGTGCCAGCAGTTTTGTGGACCTCAATCAGCCCCAGCATTTT. Translating it yields CASSFVDLNQPQHF.

The V and J genes are TRBV5-1 and TRBJ1-4; D is unclear. V lost 4 bases and J lost 3, with 10 bases in between. Looked up from germline, CDR1 is SGHRS and CDR2 is YFSETQ. The CDR3 is 14 amino acids. The CDR3 reads CASSGRAANEKLFF. The CDR3 DNA follows: TGCGCCAGCAGCGGGAGGGCGGCTAATGAAAAACTGTTTTTT.

The chain carries TRBV10-3 and TRBJ2-7, with D hard to call. The CDR3 length is 14 residues. Germline CDR1 ENHRY, CDR2 SYGVKD. V lost 3 bases, J lost 0 bases, and 9 bases lay in between. CDR3 residues: CAISENTLSYEQYF. The DNA of the CDR3 is TGTGCCATCAGTGAAAATACACTCTCCTACGAGCAGTACTTC.